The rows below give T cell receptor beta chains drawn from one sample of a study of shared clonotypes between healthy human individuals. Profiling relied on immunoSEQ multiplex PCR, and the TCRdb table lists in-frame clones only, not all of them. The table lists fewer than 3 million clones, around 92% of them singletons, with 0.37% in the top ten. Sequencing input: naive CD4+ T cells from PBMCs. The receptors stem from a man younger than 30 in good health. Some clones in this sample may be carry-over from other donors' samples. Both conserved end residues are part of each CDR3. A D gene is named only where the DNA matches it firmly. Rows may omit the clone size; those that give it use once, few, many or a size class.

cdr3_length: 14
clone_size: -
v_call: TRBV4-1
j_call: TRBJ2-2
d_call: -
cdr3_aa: CASTRTVNTGELFF
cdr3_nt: TGCGCCAGCACCCGGACAGTTAACACCGGGGAGCTGTTTTTT

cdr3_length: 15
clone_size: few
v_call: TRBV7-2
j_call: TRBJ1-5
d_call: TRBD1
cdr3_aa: CASSSRTGGNQPQHF
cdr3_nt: TGTGCCAGCAGCTCCCGGACAGGGGGCAATCAGCCCCAGCATTTT

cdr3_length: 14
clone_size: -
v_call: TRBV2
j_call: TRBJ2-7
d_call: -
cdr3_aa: CASSYIATRGEQYF
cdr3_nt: TGTGCCAGCAGCTATATTGCTACGAGGGGTGAGCAGTACTTC

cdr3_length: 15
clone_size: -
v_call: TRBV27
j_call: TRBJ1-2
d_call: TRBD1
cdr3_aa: CASSSGQGYNYGYTF
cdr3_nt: TGTGCCAGCAGTTCCGGACAGGGGTATAACTATGGCTACACCTTC

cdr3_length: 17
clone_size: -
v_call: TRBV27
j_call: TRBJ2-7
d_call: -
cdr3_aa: CASSLSSAGDVTYEQYF
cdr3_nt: TGTGCCAGCAGTTTATCGTCGGCAGGGGACGTTACCTACGAGCAGTACTTC

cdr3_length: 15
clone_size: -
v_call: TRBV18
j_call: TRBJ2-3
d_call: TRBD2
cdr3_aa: CASSPSGGSTDTQYF
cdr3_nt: TGTGCCAGCTCACCTTCGGGGGGTAGCACAGATACGCAGTATTTT

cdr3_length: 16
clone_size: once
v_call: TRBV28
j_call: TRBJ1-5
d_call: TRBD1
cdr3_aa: CASSAAGQGPNQPQHF
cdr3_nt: TGTGCCAGCAGCGCAGCCGGACAGGGACCAAATCAGCCCCAGCATTTT

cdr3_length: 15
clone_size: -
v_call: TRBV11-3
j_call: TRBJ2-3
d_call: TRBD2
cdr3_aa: CASSGTSGDGVTQYF
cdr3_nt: TGTGCCAGCAGCGGTACTAGCGGGGACGGGGTTACGCAGTATTTT

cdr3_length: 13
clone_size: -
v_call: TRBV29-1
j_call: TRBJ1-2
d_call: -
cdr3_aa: CSATPGAGYGYTF
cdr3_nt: TGCAGCGCTACCCCAGGGGCGGGATATGGCTACACCTTC

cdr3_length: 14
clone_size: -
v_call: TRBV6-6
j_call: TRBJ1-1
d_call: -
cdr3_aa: CASSPLTRGTEAFF
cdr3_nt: TGTGCCAGCAGCCCGTTGACCCGTGGCACTGAAGCTTTCTTT

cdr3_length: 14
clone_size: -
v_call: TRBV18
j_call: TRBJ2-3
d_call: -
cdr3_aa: CASSPEWGTDTQYF
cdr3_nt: TGTGCCAGCTCACCGGAATGGGGGACAGATACGCAGTATTTT

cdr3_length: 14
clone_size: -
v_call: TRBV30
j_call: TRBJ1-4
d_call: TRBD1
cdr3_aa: CAWNRQGGYEKLFF
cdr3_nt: TGTGCCTGGAATCGACAGGGGGGTTATGAAAAACTGTTTTTT

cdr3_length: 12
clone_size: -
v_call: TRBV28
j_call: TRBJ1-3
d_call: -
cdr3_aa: CASSRSPNTIYF
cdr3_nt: TGTGCCAGCAGTCGGAGTCCTAACACCATATATTTT

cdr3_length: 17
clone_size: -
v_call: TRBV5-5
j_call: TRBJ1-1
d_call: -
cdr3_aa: CASSPGGWDTRKIEAFF
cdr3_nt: TGTGCCAGCAGCCCGGGGGGATGGGACACCAGAAAAATTGAAGCTTTCTTT

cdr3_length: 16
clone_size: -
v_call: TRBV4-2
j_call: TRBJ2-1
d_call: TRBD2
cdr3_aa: CASSQDLLAGNNEQFF
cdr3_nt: TGTGCCAGCAGCCAAGATCTGCTAGCGGGGAACAATGAGCAGTTCTTC